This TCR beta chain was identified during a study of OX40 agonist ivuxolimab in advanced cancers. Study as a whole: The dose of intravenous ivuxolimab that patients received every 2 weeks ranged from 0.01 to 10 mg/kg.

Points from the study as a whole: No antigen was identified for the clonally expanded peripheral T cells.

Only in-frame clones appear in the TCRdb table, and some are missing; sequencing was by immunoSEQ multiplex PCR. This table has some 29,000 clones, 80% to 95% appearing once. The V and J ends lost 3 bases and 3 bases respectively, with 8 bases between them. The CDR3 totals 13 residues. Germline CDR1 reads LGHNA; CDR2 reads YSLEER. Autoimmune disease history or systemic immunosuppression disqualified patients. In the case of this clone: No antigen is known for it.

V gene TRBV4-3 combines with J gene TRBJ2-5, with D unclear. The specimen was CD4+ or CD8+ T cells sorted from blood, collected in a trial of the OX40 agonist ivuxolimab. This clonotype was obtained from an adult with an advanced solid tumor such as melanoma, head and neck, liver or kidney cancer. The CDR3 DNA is TGCGCCAGCAGCCAGTATGTAGAAGAGACCCAGTACTTC. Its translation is CASSQYVEETQYF.